A selection of T cell receptor beta chains follows, all from one sample in a study of blood T cell repertoires in COVID-19. TCRdb keeps only in-frame clones here, not all; method: immunoSEQ multiplex PCR. The sample consists of over 150,000 clones, nearly 90% of them appearing once. Sample: peripheral blood. The receptors here all came from a man between 18 and 35 years old who had recovered from COVID-19. Both conserved end residues are part of each CDR3. D genes are given only for firm matches. The size entry is marked missing in some rows and otherwise reads once, few, many or a size class.

v_call	cdr3_length	d_call	clone_size	j_call	cdr3_aa	cdr3_nt
TRBV4-1	15	-	-	TRBJ1-2	CASSQDPGENYGYTF	TGCGCCAGCAGCCAAGATCCAGGGGAGAACTATGGCTACACCTTC
TRBV2	12	-	once	TRBJ2-1	CAGRQVLNEQFF	TGTGCCGGCAGACAGGTGCTCAATGAGCAGTTCTTC
TRBV4-2	16	-	-	TRBJ1-1	CASIPTGHPSNTEAFF	TGTGCCAGCATTCCCACGGGACACCCTTCGAACACTGAAGCTTTCTTT
TRBV19	14	TRBD1	-	TRBJ2-7	CASRSRDRGYEQYF	TGTGCCAGTAGGAGCCGGGACAGGGGCTACGAGCAGTACTTC
TRBV6-5	13	-	-	TRBJ1-2	CASSRKQGYGYTF	TGTGCCAGCAGTCGGAAACAGGGCTATGGCTACACCTTC
TRBV29-1	14	-	-	TRBJ1-5	CSASKGGLNQPQHF	TGCAGCGCCTCGAAGGGGGGGCTCAATCAGCCCCAGCATTTT
TRBV6-2/TRBV6-3	14	TRBD1	many	TRBJ1-1	CASRPLDRFAEAFF	TGTGCCAGCAGACCTTTGGACAGGTTCGCTGAAGCTTTCTTT
TRBV9	18	-	-	TRBJ1-3	CASSVVGDKERSGNTIYF	TGTGCCAGCAGCGTAGTGGGGGACAAAGAGCGATCTGGAAACACCATATATTTT
TRBV4-2	16	TRBD2	-	TRBJ2-1	CASSLKLAGAYNEQFF	TGTGCCAGCAGCCTGAAACTAGCGGGAGCTTACAATGAGCAGTTCTTC
TRBV10-1	15	TRBD2	-	TRBJ2-3	CARALTSVYTDTQYF	TGCGCCAGGGCCTTGACTAGCGTCTACACAGATACGCAGTATTTT
TRBV6-4	15	TRBD2	once	TRBJ2-1	CASSVTLAGGEEQFF	TGTGCCAGCAGTGTGACATTAGCGGGAGGGGAGGAGCAGTTCTTC
TRBV5-1	14	TRBD1	-	TRBJ2-7	CASMGQGAQNEQYF	TGCGCCAGCATGGGACAGGGGGCTCAGAACGAGCAGTACTTC
TRBV9	14	TRBD1	-	TRBJ2-7	CASSVGQGGYEQYF	TGTGCCAGCAGCGTAGGACAGGGCGGATACGAGCAGTACTTC
TRBV7-2	14	-	-	TRBJ1-5	CASSLDQGNQPQHF	TGTGCCAGCAGCTTAGATCAGGGAAACCAGCCCCAGCATTTT
TRBV5-5	15	-	-	TRBJ1-1	CASSLTQGESTEAFF	TGTGCCAGCAGCTTGACACAGGGAGAGAGCACTGAAGCTTTCTTT
TRBV7-9	13	-	-	TRBJ1-1	CASSSGGTAEAFF	TGTGCCAGCAGCTCGGGGGGCACCGCCGAAGCTTTCTTT
TRBV5-1	14	TRBD1	-	TRBJ1-1	CASSVQGMNTEAFF	TGCGCCAGCAGCGTACAGGGGATGAACACTGAAGCTTTCTTT
TRBV7-8	16	TRBD2	-	TRBJ2-2	CASSLVSLAGTGELFF	TGTGCCAGCAGCTTAGTTTCCCTAGCGGGCACCGGGGAGCTGTTTTTT
TRBV5-8	14	-	-	TRBJ1-4	CASSNLRGGEKLFF	TGTGCCAGCAGCAATCTAAGGGGCGGTGAAAAACTGTTTTTT
TRBV5-5	15	-	-	TRBJ2-5	CASSLGSGTVETQYF	TGTGCCAGCAGCTTGGGGTCCGGGACTGTGGAGACCCAGTACTTC
TRBV7-3	17	-	-	TRBJ2-5	CASSLRGGGGGRETQYF	TGTGCCAGCAGCTTAAGAGGGGGCGGCGGAGGGCGGGAGACCCAGTACTTC
TRBV27	15	TRBD2	-	TRBJ2-7	CASSLPGLALREQYF	TGTGCCAGCAGCCTCCCGGGACTAGCGCTCCGGGAGCAGTACTTC
TRBV18	14	-	-	TRBJ2-2	CASSFPGNTGELFF	TGTGCCAGCTCATTTCCGGGAAACACCGGGGAGCTGTTTTTT
TRBV19	15	-	-	TRBJ2-1	CASSRGRSSYNEQFF	TGTGCCAGTAGTAGGGGGCGGAGCTCCTACAATGAGCAGTTCTTC
TRBV2	15	-	-	TRBJ2-6	CARQTEGAGANVLTF	TGTGCCCGCCAAACTGAGGGCGCCGGGGCCAACGTCCTGACTTTC
TRBV7-2	16	-	-	TRBJ1-1	CASSTTRTSPSTEAFF	TGTGCCAGCAGCACTACCAGAACTTCCCCGAGTACTGAAGCTTTCTTT
TRBV28	13	-	-	TRBJ1-5	CASSGGPNQPQHF	TGTGCCAGCAGCGGGGGACCGAATCAGCCCCAGCATTTT
TRBV5-4	12	-	-	TRBJ2-7	CASSFGGHEQYF	TGTGCCAGCAGCTTCGGGGGTCACGAGCAGTACTTC
TRBV6-1	14	TRBD1	-	TRBJ2-7	CASTNRDSRTEQYF	TGTGCCAGCACCAACCGGGACAGTCGAACCGAGCAGTACTTC
TRBV28	12	-	-	TRBJ2-7	CASASSGYEQYF	TGTGCCAGCGCCTCGTCCGGCTACGAGCAGTACTTC
TRBV4-1	15	TRBD2	-	TRBJ2-1	CASSPGGGGRNEQFF	TGCGCCAGCAGCCCGGGAGGAGGCGGGAGGAATGAGCAGTTCTTC
TRBV28	15	-	-	TRBJ1-1	CASSFHQGLATEAFF	TGTGCCAGCAGTTTTCACCAGGGCCTTGCCACTGAAGCTTTCTTT
TRBV25-1	15	-	-	TRBJ2-1	CASTKAIGQRNEQFF	TGTGCCAGCACCAAAGCCATTGGACAGCGCAATGAGCAGTTCTTC
TRBV5-1	15	-	-	TRBJ1-1	CASSPYQGSISEAFF	TGCGCCAGCAGCCCATACCAGGGGAGTATATCTGAAGCTTTCTTT
TRBV21-1	12	-	once	TRBJ2-7	CASSKGKGRLYF	TGTGCCAGCAGCAAAGGAAAGGGGCGGTTGTACTTC
TRBV7-8	16	TRBD1	-	TRBJ2-1	CASSLGGQGMYNEQFF	TGTGCCAGCAGCCTTGGGGGACAGGGAATGTACAATGAGCAGTTCTTC
TRBV24-1	14	-	-	TRBJ2-1	CATSGRERVNEQFF	TGTGCCACCAGTGGACGGGAGAGGGTCAATGAGCAGTTCTTC
TRBV18	16	TRBD1	-	TRBJ2-7	CASSPDWTGVFYEQYF	TGTGCCAGCTCACCTGACTGGACAGGGGTTTTCTACGAGCAGTACTTC
TRBV6-5	15	TRBD1	-	TRBJ2-5	CASSSSTGVQETQYF	TGTGCCAGCAGTTCCTCGACAGGGGTTCAGGAGACCCAGTACTTC
TRBV27	15	TRBD2	-	TRBJ2-7	CASSLWSSGGYEQYF	TGTGCCAGCAGTTTATGGTCTAGCGGAGGGTACGAGCAGTACTTC
TRBV28	17	TRBD1	-	TRBJ2-1	CASRAGGMTGLYNEQFF	TGTGCCAGCAGGGCGGGTGGTATGACAGGGCTCTACAATGAGCAGTTCTTC
TRBV6-6	14	-	-	TRBJ2-3	CASSRTAQTDTQYF	TGTGCCAGCAGTCGGACAGCACAAACAGATACGCAGTATTTT
TRBV5-4	15	-	-	TRBJ2-2	CASSPKQGNTGELFF	TGTGCCAGCAGCCCAAAGCAGGGGAACACCGGGGAGCTGTTTTTT
TRBV11-2	15	TRBD2	-	TRBJ2-3	CASSFSGRSTDTQYF	TGTGCCAGCAGCTTTAGCGGGAGGAGTACAGATACGCAGTATTTT
TRBV25-1	16	TRBD1	-	TRBJ1-2	CASSDGTGLLNYGYTF	TGTGCCAGCAGTGATGGGACAGGCCTGCTTAACTATGGCTACACCTTC
TRBV15	13	-	once	TRBJ2-2	CATSRTNTGELFF	TGTGCCACCAGCAGAACAAACACCGGGGAGCTGTTTTTT
TRBV5-1	14	TRBD1	-	TRBJ1-2	CASSLGDRAYGYTF	TGCGCCAGCAGCTTGGGGGACAGGGCCTATGGCTACACCTTC
TRBV2	17	TRBD1	once	TRBJ1-5	CASREDRISNSNQPQHF	TGTGCCAGCAGAGAGGACAGGATCTCAAATAGCAATCAGCCCCAGCATTTT